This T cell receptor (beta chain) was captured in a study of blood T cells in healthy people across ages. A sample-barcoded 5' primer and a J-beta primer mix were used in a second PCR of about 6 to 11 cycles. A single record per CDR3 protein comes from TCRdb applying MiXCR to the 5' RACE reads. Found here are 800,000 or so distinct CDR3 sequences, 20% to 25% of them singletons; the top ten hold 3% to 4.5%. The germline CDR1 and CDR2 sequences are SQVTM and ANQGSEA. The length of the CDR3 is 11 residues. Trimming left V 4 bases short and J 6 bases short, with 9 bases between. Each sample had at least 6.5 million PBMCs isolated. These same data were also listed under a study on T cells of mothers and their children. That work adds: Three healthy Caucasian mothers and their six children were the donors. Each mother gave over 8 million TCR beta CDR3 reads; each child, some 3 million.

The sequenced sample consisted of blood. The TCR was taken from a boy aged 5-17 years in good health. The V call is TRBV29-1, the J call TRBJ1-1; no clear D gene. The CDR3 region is CSVGEGAEAFF. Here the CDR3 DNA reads TGCAGCGTTGGAGAGGGAGCTGAAGCTTTCTTT.